Described below is a single T cell receptor beta chain sequence and its context. Antigen unknown. After removal of 9 bases from V and 6 bases from J, the junction contained 5 bases not matched to a gene. CDR3 length equals 11 residues. Germline CDR1 is SGHAT and CDR2 is FQNNGV. Treatment meaning: oral pan-JAK inhibitor, 5-10 mg twice daily. This specimen belongs to a study of CD8+ T cells in alopecia areata. Study conclusions and caveats: Compared with mice, patients displayed less clear TCR sharing, possibly for HLA-related reasons. Lesional scalp exceeded normal scalp in clonality, especially in alopecia totalis/universalis.

RNA was isolated and reverse transcribed to cDNA, the sequencing template. Produced via immunoSEQ multiplex PCR; TCRdb's table is partial and in-frame only. The profile covers 170,000 or so clones, with 53% appearing a single time and roughly a tenth taken by the ten largest. The gene calls are TRBV11-2 and TRBJ2-7; TRBD1 aligns across 7 bases. Specimen: CD8+ T cells sorted from blood, collected at week 24, from a patient treated with tofacitinib. The TCR originated in a human donor with alopecia areata. The CDR3 region has the DNA TGTGCCAGTGCACAGGGGTCCGAGCAGTACTTC. Translation: CASAQGSEQYF.